This entry describes one TCR beta chain. The antigen remains undetermined. This entry comes from a study of T cell responses to AZD1222 COVID-19 vaccine. Study conclusions and caveats: Repertoire sampling was restricted to post-peak T cell response timepoints. Most donors were white British, females outnumbered males, and clonal diversity was possibly underestimated.

Produced via immunoSEQ multiplex PCR; TCRdb's table is partial and in-frame only. Of 72,000 or so clones listed, approximately 86% are singletons. This CDR3 has 14 residues. The germline V gene has CDR1 MGHRA and CDR2 YSYEKL. Trimming cost V 4 bases and J 2 bases; bases outside gene matches: 4. This specimen consisted of peripheral blood, obtained on day 0 of AZD1222 vaccination. The rearrangement joins TRBV4-1 to TRBJ2-5, with 7 bases fitting TRBD1. This TCR came from an adult in good health. CDR3 DNA sequence: TGCGCCAGCAGCCCCGGGACAGTTCAAGAGACCCAGTACTTC. It is translated as CASSPGTVQETQYF.